The rows below give T cell receptor beta chains drawn from one sample of a study of blood T cell repertoires in COVID-19. Measured with immunoSEQ multiplex PCR; TCRdb has only the in-frame clones, and not every one. The sample has approximately 100,000 clones; about 89% are singletons. The material sequenced was peripheral blood. The receptors here all came from a woman under 40 with acute or convalescent COVID-19. The conserved cysteine and the conserved F or W are not part of the CDR3 here.

>TRBV4-2
ASSQEGRGNSPLH
>TRBV28
ASSLGRSPLH
>TRBV19
ASSPEVLSSYNEQF
>TRBV6-5
ASSLTRSGANVLT
>TRBV24-1
ATSDLGTSGDQY
>TRBV6-5
ASSSRGTEAF
>TRBV13
ASSSRTGATSTDTQY
>TRBV6-5
ASSLDRKETQY
>TRBV10-2
ASSHSRSTNTEAF
>TRBV7-3
ASSPKGQQTGELF
>TRBV19
ASSIRLAGGNEQF
>TRBV25-1
ASSAEGGPSWGTDTQY
>TRBV28
ASSEPTGGWGYT
>TRBV7-8
ASSPLLAGARTARTDTQY
>TRBV20-1
SARGVITDTQY
>TRBV5-1
ASSPPGQGRTGELF
>TRBV28
ASSPALGRSRGYT
>TRBV5-1
ASSWQGTGSYEQY
>TRBV11-2
ASTLGVRNTEAF
>TRBV6-5
ASSPTGREDSPLH
>TRBV28
ASSLASDRGLYNEQF
>TRBV5-4
ASSVDLETEAF
>TRBV3-1/TRBV3-2
ASSHTGRGTPF
>TRBV4-1
ASSRLWAGGKTSEQF
>TRBV7-8
ASSLAGDQPQH
>TRBV10-3
AISPGTNQETQY
>TRBV5-4
ASSWSGGTGELF
>TRBV10-3
AISHRDRPEEQY
>TRBV7-2
ASTSRASSYEQY
>TRBV28
ASSLRRGKLF
>TRBV18
ASSHRDSTYEQY
>TRBV7-6
ASSRDRDGNQPQH
>TRBV5-1
ASSLQPTFSQETQY
>TRBV29-1
SVGDRGYGYT
>TRBV15
ATSRQGYSPLH
>TRBV6-5
ASSRDRNTIY
>TRBV19
ASSIDGGAYNEQF
>TRBV6-4
ASSVNNAGFYGYT
>TRBV18
ASSPRLAGDEQF
>TRBV2
ASSEVRTTRLEGTGELF
>TRBV28
ATKTPQGAGYGYT
>TRBV7-9
ASSSDTVDGNTIY
>TRBV2
ASRQGAVQPQH
>TRBV29-1
SVLGGRYEQY
>TRBV7-2
ASSLISGSPINEQF
>TRBV27
ASSLFPPGDMNTEAF
>TRBV27
ASSGARYTDTQY
>TRBV24-1
ATSDRRQGGTEAF